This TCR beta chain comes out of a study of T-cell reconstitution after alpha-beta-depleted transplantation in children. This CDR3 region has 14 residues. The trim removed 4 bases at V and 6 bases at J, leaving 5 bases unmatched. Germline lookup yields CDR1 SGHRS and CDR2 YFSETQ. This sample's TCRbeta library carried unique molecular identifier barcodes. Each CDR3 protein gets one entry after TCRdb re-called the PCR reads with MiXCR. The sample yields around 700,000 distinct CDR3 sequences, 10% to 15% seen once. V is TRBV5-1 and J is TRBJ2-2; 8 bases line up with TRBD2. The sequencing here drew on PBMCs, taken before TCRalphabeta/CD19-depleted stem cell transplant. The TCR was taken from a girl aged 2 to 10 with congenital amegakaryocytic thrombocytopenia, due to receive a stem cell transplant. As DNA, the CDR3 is TGCGCCAGCAGCCCGGGACTAGTTCCCGGGGAGCTGTTTTTT. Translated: CASSPGLVPGELFF.